Detailed here is one T cell receptor (beta chain). This sample stems from a study of Graves' ophthalmopathy and Graves' hyperthyroidism. V was trimmed by 3 bases and J by 7 bases, leaving 16 bases between them. There are 15 residues in the CDR3. The authors amplified TCR beta CDR3 regions, and they did so from RNA transcripts for repertoire sequencing. Second-round multiplex PCR came after first-round RT-PCR with HTBI primers. TCRdb re-derived calls from the multiplex PCR reads in MiXCR, one entry per CDR3 protein. This table holds 150,000 or so distinct CDR3 sequences, around two fifths found once. Moderate-to-severe activity, with CAS ≥3, NOSPECS ≥4 and duration under 3 months, characterized the donors with ophthalmopathy.

The chain combines TRBV12-3 or TRBV12-4 with TRBJ1-5, with a weak D call TRBD1 (5 bases). The receptor was derived from a middle-aged woman with Graves' ophthalmopathy. Specimen: peripheral blood. The CDR3 loop is CASSLGTNTGQPQHF. The DNA for the CDR3 is TGTGCCAGCAGTTTGGGGACGAATACCGGGCAGCCCCAGCATTTT.